The 4 T cell receptor beta chains below all came from one sample that was sequenced in a study of PD-1 blockade in classical Hodgkin lymphoma. Data came from immunoSEQ multiplex PCR; TCRdb stores just in-frame clones and leaves some out. The profile shows approximately 51,000 clones, 73% of them singletons. Every patient relapsed after autologous stem cell transplantation, and brentuximab vedotin exposure varied. The material was peripheral blood mononuclear cells (PBMCs), obtained before the second cycle of nivolumab. The origin of the receptors is a human donor with classical Hodgkin lymphoma.

The sample holds a few counts of this clone. The chain carries TRBV6-6 and TRBJ1-2, with D perhaps matching TRBD1 (5 bases). Deletions cut 2 bases from V and 3 bases from J, with 16 bases between. The CDR3 has 16 residues. Germline CDR1 MNHNY, CDR2 SVGAGI (reference sequence). In DNA, the CDR3 is TGTGCCAGCAGTTACGCGGGGCAGGCGGAGGACTATGGCTACACCTTC. Its protein product is CASSYAGQAEDYGYTF.

The chain combines TRBV5-1 with TRBJ2-7; 7 nucleotides line up with TRBD2. From germline, CDR1 is SGHRS and CDR2 YFSETQ. V trimming: 0 bases; J trimming: 4 bases; junction bases outside the gene matches: 7. CDR3 length equals 15 residues. CDR3 DNA sequence: TGCGCCAGCAGCTTGGTGGCGGGAGAGCATTACGAGCAGTACTTC. Protein: CASSLVAGEHYEQYF. The whole variable domain, remainder taken from reference TRBV5-1 and TRBJ2-7, is KAGVTQTPRYLIKTRGQQVTLSCSPISGHRSVSWYQQTPGQGLQFLFEYFSETQRNKGNFPGRFSGRQFSNSRSEMNVSTLELGDSALYLCASSLVAGEHYEQYFGPGTRLTVT.

The genes are TRBV2 and TRBJ1-1; tentative D call: TRBD1 (5 bases). CDR3 length: 14 residues. Germline CDR1 SNHLY, CDR2 FYNNEI. Trimming took 2 bases from V and 8 from J, leaving 15 bases between them. CDR3 DNA: TGTGCCAGCAGTGAACAGGGATTGGATGTGGAAGCTTTCTTT. Translation gives CASSEQGLDVEAFF.

The table lists this clone with a few counts. The gene calls are TRBV4-3 and TRBJ2-7; D is unclear. The CDR3 runs 14 residues. Trimming pared 3 bases from V and 2 bases from J, leaving 11 bases between. CDR1 LGHNA and CDR2 YSLEER come from the germline V gene. CDR3 bases: TGCGCCAGCAGCCAGGACCGTACGACCTACGAGCAGTACTTC. As protein: CASSQDRTTYEQYF.